A single sample gave rise to the 24 T cell receptor beta chains below, sequenced in a study of blood T cell repertoires in COVID-19. Libraries were prepared by immunoSEQ multiplex PCR; TCRdb keeps only in-frame clonotypes and omits some of them. The data contain about 46,000 clones, about 88% of them singletons. Sequencing was carried out using PBMCs or T cells enriched from blood (not recorded which). Source of these receptors: a woman aged 45-65 years who had recovered from COVID-19.

The chain carries TRBV11-2 and TRBJ2-1, with 13 bases lining up with TRBD2. CDR3 length equals 15 residues. CDR1 and CDR2 from the germline V gene are SGHAT and FQNNGV. Germline trimming cut 3 bases from V and 9 bases from J; bases unmatched to any gene: 5. The CDR3 DNA reads TGTGCCAGCAGCTTCCGGACTAGCGGGAGCCGTGAGCAGTTCTTC. Its translation is CASSFRTSGSREQFF.

The V gene is TRBV3-1 (or the pseudogene TRBV3-2), the J gene TRBJ2-4; D perhaps matches TRBD2 (5 bases). This CDR3 is built from 13 residues. Germline values: CDR1 LGHDT, CDR2 YNNKEL (reference sequence). Trimming took off 1 base at V and 8 bases at J, with 9 bases between the two ends. The CDR3 coding sequence is TGTGCCAGCAGCCAAGGAGGGAGAGACATTCAGTACTTC. Translation: CASSQGGRDIQYF.

The chain combines TRBV6-2 or TRBV6-3 with TRBJ1-5; no clear D. V lost 0 bases, J lost 6 bases, and 6 bases lay in between. This CDR3 comprises 13 residues. Germline loops: CDR1 MNHEY, CDR2 SVGEGT. CDR3 in amino acids: CASSYSILQPQHF. The DNA of the CDR3 is TGTGCCAGCAGTTACTCGATACTTCAGCCCCAGCATTTT.

CDR3: CASSLRTRISYEQYF. The CDR3 nucleotides are TGTGCCAGCAGCCTGCGGACTAGGATATCCTACGAGCAGTACTTC. The gene calls are TRBV3-1 (or the pseudogene TRBV3-2) and TRBJ2-7; 7 bases are a match to TRBD2. Germline V gene sequence: CDR1 LGHDT, CDR2 YNNKEL (reference sequence). J gave up 1 base and V 4 bases, and 7 bases lay outside the gene matches. The CDR3 loop spans 15 amino acids.

The chain uses TRBV5-4 and TRBJ2-2, with D tentatively TRBD2 (6 bases). CDR3 length: 16 residues. V gave up 4 bases and J gave up 7 bases, with 20 bases separating them. Germline V gives CDR1 SGHNT, CDR2 YYREEE (reference sequence). The chain's CDR3 is CASSLTMGEVDGELFF. The CDR3 DNA reads TGTGCCAGCAGCCTAACTATGGGGGAGGTCGACGGGGAGCTGTTTTTT.

V is TRBV2 and J is TRBJ2-1, with 10 bases identical to TRBD2. The trim removed 6 bases at V and 5 bases at J, leaving 4 bases unmatched. CDR3 size: 14 residues. CDR1 and CDR2 from the germline V gene are SNHLY and FYNNEI. CDR3 bases: TGTGCCAGCAGAGGACTAGCGGTTAACAATGAGCAGTTCTTC. Translation gives CASRGLAVNNEQFF.

The chain couples TRBV2 to TRBJ2-3; 15 bases line up with TRBD2. Germline V lookup: CDR1 SNHLY, CDR2 FYNNEI. The CDR3 consists of 19 residues. Trimming cost V 6 bases and J 1 base; bases outside gene matches: 11. CDR3 nucleotides: TGTGCCAGCAGGACTTCGCGGACTAGCGGGAGGGAAGGCACAGATACGCAGTATTTT. Translation: CASRTSRTSGREGTDTQYF.

This clone was picked up one time. The V call is TRBV10-3, the J call TRBJ1-4; TRBD1 agrees at 10 bases. Losses at the gene ends were 6 bases for V and 8 bases for J; bases not matched to a gene: 6. Germline V lookup: CDR1 ENHRY, CDR2 SYGVKD. This CDR3 has 14 amino acids. DNA for the CDR3: TGTGCCATCAGGCCGGGACAGGGGTACGAAAAACTGTTTTTT. Protein: CAIRPGQGYEKLFF.

The chain has TRBV13 and TRBJ1-5; TRBD1 aligns across 10 bases. The CDR3 covers 18 residues. The V gene's germline CDR1 is PRHDT and CDR2 FYEKMQ (reference sequence). Germline trimming cut 4 bases from V and 1 base from J; bases unmatched to any gene: 10. CDR3 bases: TGTGCCAGCAGCTCGACAGGGGGCGAGGTTGGGAGCAATCAGCCCCAGCATTTT. It specifies CASSSTGGEVGSNQPQHF.

The genes are TRBV5-1 and TRBJ2-7; unclear D gene. CDR1 SGHRS and CDR2 YFSETQ come from the germline V gene. The V gene lost 0 bases and the J gene lost 3 bases, with 7 bases spanning the gap. The CDR3 runs to 13 residues. CDR3 sequence reads: CASSLGGFYEQYF. CDR3 bases: TGCGCCAGCAGCTTGGGCGGTTTCTACGAGCAGTACTTC. Full variable domain (outside the CDR3, taken from reference TRBV5-1 and TRBJ2-7): KAGVTQTPRYLIKTRGQQVTLSCSPISGHRSVSWYQQTPGQGLQFLFEYFSETQRNKGNFPGRFSGRQFSNSRSEMNVSTLELGDSALYLCASSLGGFYEQYFGPGTRLTVT.

The DNA for the CDR3 is TGTGCCAGCAGCGCATCGGACAGGGAGTCGAGTGAGCAGTTCTTC. This sequence encodes CASSASDRESSEQFF. V gene TRBV5-4 combines with J gene TRBJ2-1; 8 nucleotides match TRBD1. In germline, CDR1 is SGHNT, CDR2 YYREEE (reference sequence). V shed 4 bases, J shed 9 bases, and the junction held 12 bases outside the gene matches. CDR3 length: 15 amino acids.

Only a few counts were recorded for this clone. This chain connects TRBV5-1 to TRBJ1-1; D possibly corresponds to TRBD1 (5 bases). The V end lost 0 bases, the J end lost 8 bases, and 11 bases lay between the germline ends. The CDR3 is made up of 13 amino acids. Per germline, CDR1 SGHRS and CDR2 YFSETQ. CDR3 residues: CASSLVEGSEAFF. Here the CDR3 DNA reads TGCGCCAGCAGCTTGGTGGAGGGGTCAGAAGCTTTCTTT. Full variable domain (rest looked up from reference TRBV5-1 and TRBJ1-1): KAGVTQTPRYLIKTRGQQVTLSCSPISGHRSVSWYQQTPGQGLQFLFEYFSETQRNKGNFPGRFSGRQFSNSRSEMNVSTLELGDSALYLCASSLVEGSEAFFGQGTRLTVV.

J is TRBJ1-1 and V is TRBV18, with 11 bases aligning to TRBD1. J gave up 5 bases and V 5 bases, and 10 bases lay outside the gene matches. CDR3 length: 16 amino acids. Germline values: CDR1 KGHSH, CDR2 LQKENI. The CDR3 protein is CASSSSTGTGGTEAFF. In DNA, the CDR3 is TGTGCCAGCTCATCTAGTACCGGGACAGGGGGGACTGAAGCTTTCTTT.

The rearrangement links TRBV5-5 to TRBJ1-1; weak D call: TRBD1 (6 bases). Deletions cut 1 base from V and 4 bases from J, with 14 bases between. Looked up from germline, CDR1 is SGHKS and CDR2 is YYEKEE (reference sequence). The CDR3 covers 15 residues. CDR3 sequence: CASSLWDKGSTEAFF. Written as DNA, the CDR3 is TGTGCCAGCAGCTTGTGGGACAAGGGGAGCACTGAAGCTTTCTTT.

The chain joins TRBV2 to TRBJ2-7; TRBD2 aligns across 12 bases. The CDR3 has 15 residues. V lost 4 bases to trimming and J lost 6 bases; unmatched junction nucleotides: 7. Germline-derived CDR1 and CDR2 are SNHLY and FYNNEI. DNA for the CDR3: TGTGCCAGCAGTGGGACTAGCGGGAAAAGCGGCGAGCAGTACTTC. Amino acids: CASSGTSGKSGEQYF.

This clone appeared a few times. The CDR3 coding sequence is TGTGCCACCTCTCCGGGAAAGCTCTACGAGCAGTACTTC. This translates into CATSPGKLYEQYF. The chain uses TRBV2 and TRBJ2-7, with a tentative D call TRBD2 (5 bases). The germline V gene encodes CDR1 SNHLY and CDR2 FYNNEI. Trimming shortened V by 10 bases and J by 3 bases, and 16 bases separated the two germline ends. This CDR3 contains 13 residues.

J is TRBJ2-1 and V is TRBV28; 7 bases are a match to TRBD1. The CDR3 is 14 amino acids. V lost 6 bases to trimming and J lost 7 bases; unmatched junction nucleotides: 9. CDR1 and CDR2 (germline): MDHEN, SYDVKM. The CDR3 DNA sequence: TGTGCCAGCAGGATAGGGGGCGTTAGGAATGAGCAGTTCTTC. It translates to CASRIGGVRNEQFF. Looking up the rest from reference TRBV28 and TRBJ2-1 gives the full variable domain: DVKVTQSSRYLVKRTGEKVFLECVQDMDHENMFWYRQDPGLGLRLIYFSYDVKMKEKGDIPEGYSVSREKKERFSLILESASTNQTSMYLCASRIGGVRNEQFFGPGTRLTVL.

The CDR3 bases are TGCGCCAGCCTGACAGGGCTAAAAAACATTCAGTACTTC. It is translated as CASLTGLKNIQYF. The rearrangement joins TRBV10-1 to TRBJ2-4; 7 bases are a match to TRBD1. The germline V gene has CDR1 WNHNN and CDR2 SYGVQD (reference sequence). The V and J ends lost 8 bases and 4 bases, in that order; junction bases with no gene match: 5. CDR3 length: 13 amino acids.

The chain employs TRBV13 and TRBJ2-2; D is possibly TRBD1 (5 bases). Trimming cost V 7 bases and J 3 bases, with 15 bases left between them. The CDR3 extends over 15 amino acids. CDR1 PRHDT and CDR2 FYEKMQ come from the germline V gene (reference sequence). CDR3 sequence: CASNRGGAHTGELFF. The CDR3 nucleotides are TGTGCCAGCAACCGCGGTGGGGCGCACACCGGGGAGCTGTTTTTT. Full variable domain (remainder filled in from reference TRBV13 and TRBJ2-2): AAGVIQSPRHLIKEKRETATLKCYPIPRHDTVYWYQQGPGQDPQFLISFYEKMQSDKGSIPDRFSAQQFSDYHSELNMSSLELGDSALYFCASNRGGAHTGELFFGEGSRLTVL.

The chain joins TRBV6-5 to TRBJ1-1; no definite D call. This CDR3 is built from 12 residues. Germline CDR1 is MNHEY and CDR2 is SVGAGI. Trimming cost V 4 bases and J 11 bases, with 14 bases left between them. The CDR3 DNA reads TGTGCCAGCAGTTCCGTCTCAGAGAGGGCTTTCTTT. It specifies CASSSVSERAFF.

The chain has TRBV15 and TRBJ2-7; 11 bases fit TRBD1. The CDR3 is 16 amino acids. Germline trimming cut 1 base from V and 3 bases from J; bases unmatched to any gene: 5. The germline CDR1 and CDR2 sequences are LNHNV and YYDKDF (reference sequence). The DNA of the CDR3 is TGTGCCACCAGCAGAGGAACCGGGACAGGGGGCTACGAGCAGTACTTC. It encodes CATSRGTGTGGYEQYF.

V and J are TRBV29-1 and TRBJ1-2, with 9 positions matching TRBD1. Germline V CDR1 and CDR2: SQVTM, ANQGSEA. The CDR3 spans 14 residues. V shed 2 bases, J shed 4 bases, and the junction held 5 bases outside the gene matches. CDR3 sequence reads: CSVEKGQGSYGYTF. The CDR3 DNA is TGCAGCGTTGAAAAGGGACAGGGAAGCTATGGCTACACCTTC.

V usage is TRBV7-9 and J usage is TRBJ1-2; tentatively, D is TRBD1 (6 bases). The CDR3 covers 14 residues. Germline assignment: CDR1 SEHNR and CDR2 FQNEAQ (reference sequence). Trimming removed 1 base at V and 5 bases at J, with 11 bases between. CDR3 residues: CASSLGGRWYGYTF. In nucleotides, the CDR3 is TGTGCCAGCAGCTTAGGGGGGCGATGGTATGGCTACACCTTC.

The chain carries TRBV28 and TRBJ1-5; D perhaps matches TRBD1 (6 bases). V was cut by 5 bases and J by 0 bases, with 23 bases left in between. Per germline, CDR1 MDHEN and CDR2 SYDVKM. CDR3 length equals 19 residues. The CDR3 nucleotides read TGTGCCAGCAGTCCCCCGGGGGGACACACTTTGAATAGCAATCAGCCCCAGCATTTT. As protein: CASSPPGGHTLNSNQPQHF.